The sequence of this TCR beta chain was determined in a study of human versus mouse CDR3 diversity and MHC coevolution. As for the study in general: Samples had between about 5.5 x 10^6 and 1.7 x 10^7 valid reads.

Germline CDR1 is SGHRS and CDR2 is YFSETQ. The CDR3 has 13 residues. V gave up 4 bases and J gave up 6 bases; unmatched junction bases: 6. Using immunoSEQ multiplex PCR, the repertoire was profiled, and TCRdb retains in-frame clones only, with some absent. The top ten clones hold 1.2% to 1.5% of a sample with tens of thousands of clones, 80% to 95% of them seen once. The receptor was isolated from a person aged 30-70 years in good health. Sequenced: naive CD4+ T cells from blood. The subset here: CD45RO-negative CD62L-positive naive CD4 T cells. The rearrangement joins TRBV5-1 to TRBJ2-7; 8 bases map to TRBD1. The CDR3 bases are TGCGCCAGCAGCGGGAATACAGGGGGCGAGCAGTACTTC. Translating gives CASSGNTGGEQYF.